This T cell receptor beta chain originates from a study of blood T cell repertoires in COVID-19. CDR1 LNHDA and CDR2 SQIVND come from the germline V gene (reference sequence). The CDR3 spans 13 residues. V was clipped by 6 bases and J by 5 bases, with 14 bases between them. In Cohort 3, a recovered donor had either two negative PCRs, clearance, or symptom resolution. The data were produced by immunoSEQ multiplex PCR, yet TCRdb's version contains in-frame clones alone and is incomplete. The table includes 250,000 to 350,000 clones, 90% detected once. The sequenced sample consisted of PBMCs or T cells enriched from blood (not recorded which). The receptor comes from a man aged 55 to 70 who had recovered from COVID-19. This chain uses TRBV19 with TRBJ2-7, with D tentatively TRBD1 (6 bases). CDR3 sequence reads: CASSRKTGHEQYF. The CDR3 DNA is TGTGCCAGTAGCCGTAAGACAGGTCACGAGCAGTACTTC.